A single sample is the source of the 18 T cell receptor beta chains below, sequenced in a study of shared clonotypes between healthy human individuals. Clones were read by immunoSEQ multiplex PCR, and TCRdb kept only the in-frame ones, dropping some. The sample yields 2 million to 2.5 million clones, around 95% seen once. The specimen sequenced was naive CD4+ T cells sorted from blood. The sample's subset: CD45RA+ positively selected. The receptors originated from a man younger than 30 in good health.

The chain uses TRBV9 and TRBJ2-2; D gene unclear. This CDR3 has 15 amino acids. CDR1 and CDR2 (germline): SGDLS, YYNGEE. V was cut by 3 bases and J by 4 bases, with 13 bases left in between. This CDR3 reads CASSATSTSTGELFF. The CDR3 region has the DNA TGTGCCAGCAGCGCTACTTCAACGAGCACCGGGGAGCTGTTTTTT.

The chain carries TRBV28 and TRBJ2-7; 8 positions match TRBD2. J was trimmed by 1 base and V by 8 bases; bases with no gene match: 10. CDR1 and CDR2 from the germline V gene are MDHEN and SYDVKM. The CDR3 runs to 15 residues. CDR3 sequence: CASRGLAVGSYEQYF. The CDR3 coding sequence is TGTGCCAGCCGCGGACTAGCCGTGGGATCCTACGAGCAGTACTTC.

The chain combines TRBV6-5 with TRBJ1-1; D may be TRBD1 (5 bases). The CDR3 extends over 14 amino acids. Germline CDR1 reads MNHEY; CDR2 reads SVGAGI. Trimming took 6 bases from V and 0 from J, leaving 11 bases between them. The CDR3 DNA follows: TGTGCCAGCAGAAGGCGGGGCATGAACACTGAAGCTTTCTTT. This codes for CASRRRGMNTEAFF.

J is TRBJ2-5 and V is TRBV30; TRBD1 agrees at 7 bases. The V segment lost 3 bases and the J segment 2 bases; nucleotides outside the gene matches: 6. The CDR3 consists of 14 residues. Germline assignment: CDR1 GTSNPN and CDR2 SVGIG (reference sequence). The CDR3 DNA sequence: TGTGCCTGGAGCGCCCTCAGGGGGCAAGAGACCCAGTACTTC. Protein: CAWSALRGQETQYF. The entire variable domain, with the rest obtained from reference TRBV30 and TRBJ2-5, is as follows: SQTIHQWPATLVQPVGSPLSLECTVEGTSNPNLYWYRQAAGRGLQLLFYSVGIGQISSEVPQNLSASRPQDRQFILSSKKLLLSDSGFYLCAWSALRGQETQYFGPGTRLLVL.

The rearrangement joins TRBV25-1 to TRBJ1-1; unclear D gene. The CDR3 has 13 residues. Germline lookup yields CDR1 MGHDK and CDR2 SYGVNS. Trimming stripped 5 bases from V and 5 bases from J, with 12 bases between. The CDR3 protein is CASSRGVGTEAFF. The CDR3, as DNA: TGTGCCAGCAGTCGGGGAGTAGGGACTGAAGCTTTCTTT.

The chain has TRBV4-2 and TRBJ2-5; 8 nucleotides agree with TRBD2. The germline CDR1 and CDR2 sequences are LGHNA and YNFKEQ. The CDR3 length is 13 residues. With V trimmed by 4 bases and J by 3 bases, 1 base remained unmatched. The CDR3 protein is CASSRGLEETQYF. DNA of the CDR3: TGTGCCAGCAGCCGGGGACTAGAAGAGACCCAGTACTTC.

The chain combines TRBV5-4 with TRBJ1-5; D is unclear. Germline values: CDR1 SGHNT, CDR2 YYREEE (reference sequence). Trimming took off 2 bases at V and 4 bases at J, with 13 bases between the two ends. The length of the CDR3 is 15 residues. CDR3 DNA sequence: TGTGCCAGCAGCTTTAGCGGCGACCCAAATCAGCCCCAGCATTTT. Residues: CASSFSGDPNQPQHF.

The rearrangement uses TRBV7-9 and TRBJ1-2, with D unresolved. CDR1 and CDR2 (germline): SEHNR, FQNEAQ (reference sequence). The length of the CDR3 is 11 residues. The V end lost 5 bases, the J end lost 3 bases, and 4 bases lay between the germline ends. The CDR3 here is CASSGDYGYTF. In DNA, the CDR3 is TGTGCCAGCAGCGGGGACTATGGCTACACCTTC.

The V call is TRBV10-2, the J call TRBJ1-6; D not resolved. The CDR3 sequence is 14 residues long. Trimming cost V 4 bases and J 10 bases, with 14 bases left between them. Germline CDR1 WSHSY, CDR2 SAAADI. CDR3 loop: CASSVGSPWSPLHF. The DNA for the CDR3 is TGCGCCAGCAGTGTTGGCAGCCCATGGTCACCCCTCCACTTT.

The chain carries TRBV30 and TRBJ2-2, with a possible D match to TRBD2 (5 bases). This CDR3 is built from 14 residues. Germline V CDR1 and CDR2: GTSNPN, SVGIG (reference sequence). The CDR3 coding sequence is TGTGCTGTGGGAGTAGCGATCAACACCGGGGAGCTGTTTTTT. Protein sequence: CAVGVAINTGELFF.

The DNA of the CDR3 is TGTGCCACCAGCAGTATCGGGATCAACACCGGGGAGCTGTTTTTT. It translates to CATSSIGINTGELFF. J is TRBJ2-2 and V is TRBV15, with a weak D call TRBD2 (5 bases). The germline gives CDR1 LNHNV, CDR2 YYDKDF (reference sequence). Deletions cut 3 bases from V and 2 bases from J, with 10 bases between. The CDR3 is 15 amino acids.

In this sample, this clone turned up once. DNA of the CDR3: TGTGCCAGCAGTTACCTTTCAGGGGATTGGCTGTACTTC. This gives the protein CASSYLSGDWLYF. The rearrangement joins TRBV6-5 to TRBJ2-4; tentative D call: TRBD1 (6 bases). Germline CDR1 reads MNHEY; CDR2 reads SVGAGI. Trimming cost V 2 bases and J 15 bases, with 17 bases left between them. This CDR3 spans 13 amino acids.

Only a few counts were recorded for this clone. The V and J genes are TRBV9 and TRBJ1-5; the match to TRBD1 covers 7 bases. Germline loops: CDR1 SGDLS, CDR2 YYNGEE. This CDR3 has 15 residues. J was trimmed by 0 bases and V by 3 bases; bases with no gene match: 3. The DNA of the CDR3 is TGTGCCAGCAGCGCTACAGGGGTTAGCAATCAGCCCCAGCATTTT. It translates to CASSATGVSNQPQHF.

This chain's CDR3 is CASSPSSQETQYF. The CDR3 nucleotides are TGTGCCAGCTCACCATCCAGCCAAGAGACCCAGTACTTC. The chain uses TRBV18 and TRBJ2-5; no definite D call. CDR1 is KGHSH and CDR2 is LQKENI in the germline V gene. Trimming shortened V by 2 bases and J by 1 base, and 5 bases separated the two germline ends. The CDR3 is 13 amino acids.

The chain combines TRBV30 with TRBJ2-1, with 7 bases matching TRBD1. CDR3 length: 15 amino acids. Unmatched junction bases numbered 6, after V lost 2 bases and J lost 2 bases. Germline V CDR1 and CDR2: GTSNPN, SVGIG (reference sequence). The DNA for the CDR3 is TGTGCCTGGAGTCTGAGGGGGCGGGCCTACAATGAGCAGTTCTTC. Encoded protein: CAWSLRGRAYNEQFF.

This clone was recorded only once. The CDR3 spells CANPYGTSGGRRQETQYF. The CDR3 DNA sequence: TGTGCCAATCCCTACGGGACTAGCGGGGGGCGGCGACAAGAGACCCAGTACTTC. V and J are TRBV5-4 and TRBJ2-5, with 15 bases that match TRBD2. The germline gives CDR1 SGHNT, CDR2 YYREEE (reference sequence). V shed 9 bases, J shed 2 bases, and the junction held 14 bases outside the gene matches. The CDR3 is made up of 18 amino acids.

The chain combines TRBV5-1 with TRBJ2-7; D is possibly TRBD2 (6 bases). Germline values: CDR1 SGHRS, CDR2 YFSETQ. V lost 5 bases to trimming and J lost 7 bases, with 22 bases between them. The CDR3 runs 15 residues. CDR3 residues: CASSRDLPATGEQYF. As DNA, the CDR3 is TGCGCCAGCAGTAGGGACTTGCCCGCTACTGGGGAGCAGTACTTC.

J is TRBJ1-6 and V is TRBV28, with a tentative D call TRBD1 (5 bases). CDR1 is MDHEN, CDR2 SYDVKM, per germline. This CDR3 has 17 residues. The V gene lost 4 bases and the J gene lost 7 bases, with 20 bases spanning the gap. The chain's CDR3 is CASSWGGERSLNSPLHF. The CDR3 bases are TGTGCCAGCAGTTGGGGGGGAGAGCGCAGCTTGAATTCACCCCTCCACTTT.